This T cell receptor beta chain was captured by sequencing in a study of radiation and T cells in renal cell carcinoma. Turning to the study itself: Nephrectomy followed 15 Gy stereotactic body radiation by 4 weeks. Overall study results and limits: Top tumor clonotypes rose in blood 2 weeks post-radiation, then contracted.

The method was immunoSEQ multiplex PCR; TCRdb's version includes in-frame clones alone and lacks a portion of them. The data contain 100,000 to 150,000 clones, over 75% of them singletons. The time point: blood 2 weeks post-SBRT. Indicated treatment: 15 Gy SBRT to primary tumor, nephrectomy 4 weeks later. Blood was sampled at baseline, 2 weeks and 4 weeks after SBRT. The tumor was a clear cell renal cell carcinoma. This clone has only a few counts. Antigen unknown. Trimming stripped 1 base from V and 8 bases from J, with 11 bases between. CDR1 is MGHRA, CDR2 YSYEKL, per germline. CDR3 size: 13 residues. This chain links TRBV4-1 with TRBJ1-2; D is possibly TRBD1 (6 bases). The receptor was derived from a middle-aged man with renal cell carcinoma. The source was blood, collected from a patient whose treatment included radiotherapy and nephrectomy. This chain's CDR3 is CASSQGSQGGYTF. In nucleotides, the CDR3 is TGCGCCAGCAGCCAAGGATCCCAGGGGGGCTACACCTTC.